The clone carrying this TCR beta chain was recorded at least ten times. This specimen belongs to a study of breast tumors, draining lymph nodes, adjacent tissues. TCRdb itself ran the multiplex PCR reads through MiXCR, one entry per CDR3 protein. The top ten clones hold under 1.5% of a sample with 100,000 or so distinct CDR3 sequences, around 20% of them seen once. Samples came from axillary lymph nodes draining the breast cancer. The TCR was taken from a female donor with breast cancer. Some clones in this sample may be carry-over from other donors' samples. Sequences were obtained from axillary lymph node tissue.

CDR3 amino acids: CASSLASGNIQYF. CDR3 nucleotides: TGTGCCAGCAGTTTGGCTAGCGGGAACATTCAGTACTTC. The rearrangement links TRBV12-3 or TRBV12-4 to TRBJ2-4; 8 nucleotides match TRBD2. J was trimmed by 7 bases and V by 3 bases; bases with no gene match: 2. The CDR3 length is 13 residues.